A single T cell receptor beta chain is shown here with its context. No antigen is known for it. This sample stems from a study of cytomegalovirus exposure and HLA in healthy donors. Study-wide points: Rarity marked most TCR sequences, yet some public TCRs occurred in many donors. Immune exposure data for these donors was limited to CMV serostatus.

The V and J ends lost 6 bases and 6 bases respectively, with 8 bases between them. Germline CDR1 is SEHNR and CDR2 is FQNEAQ (reference sequence). CDR3 length: 12 residues. The primer mix had 60 Vbeta and 13 Jbeta primers. Assay: immunoSEQ multiplex PCR; the TCRdb copy retains only in-frame clones and omits some. Of some 140,000 clones listed, around 79% are singletons. This TCR derives from a female donor in good health and CMV-seronegative. The specimen was PBMCs. The chain employs TRBV7-9 and TRBJ2-2; D is perhaps TRBD1 (6 bases). CDR3 sequence: CASRAGAGELFF. As DNA, the CDR3 is TGTGCCAGCAGAGCAGGGGCCGGGGAGCTGTTTTTT.